This entry is about one TCR beta chain. Its antigen is as yet unknown. A much larger clone sits a single nucleotide away, making a read error possible. The CDR3 has 12 amino acids. The V and J ends lost 5 bases and 6 bases respectively, with 10 bases between them. Genomic DNA was employed as the template in profiling TCR beta VDJ and CDR3. TCRdb itself ran the reads through MiXCR, one entry per CDR3 protein. The sample has some 120,000 distinct CDR3 sequences, about 46% seen once; the top ten hold about 2.5%. This specimen belongs to a study of CD8+CD57+ T cells in acquired aplastic anemia. The wider study: Sorted CD4+ and CD8+ cells gave a mean 3.2 ug DNA, range about 0.19 to 27.4 ug.

Study-wide findings and caveats: Both patients and controls carried the same twenty-nine CD8+ CDR3 sequences. Patient and control CD8+ Simpson's diversity was not significantly different.

The chain is built from TRBV12-3 or TRBV12-4 and TRBJ1-2; no reliable D call. Material for sequencing was sorted CD4+, CD8+, or CD8+CD57+ T cells (not recorded which) from PBMCs. This clonotype was obtained from a human donor in good health, serving as a control. CDR3 sequence (DNA): TGTGCCAGCAGTGGGATGGGCCATGGCTACACCTTC. Amino acids: CASSGMGHGYTF.